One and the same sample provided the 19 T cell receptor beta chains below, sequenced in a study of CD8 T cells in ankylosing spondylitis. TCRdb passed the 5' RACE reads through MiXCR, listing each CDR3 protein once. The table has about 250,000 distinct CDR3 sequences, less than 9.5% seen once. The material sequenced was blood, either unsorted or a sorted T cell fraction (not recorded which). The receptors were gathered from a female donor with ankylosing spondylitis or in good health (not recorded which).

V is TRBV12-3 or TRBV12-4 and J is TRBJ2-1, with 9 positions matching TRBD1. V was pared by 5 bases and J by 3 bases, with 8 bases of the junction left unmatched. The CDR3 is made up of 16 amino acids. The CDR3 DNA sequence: TGTGCCAGCAGTCGCGGACAGGGGTTCGACTACAATGAGCAGTTCTTC. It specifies CASSRGQGFDYNEQFF.

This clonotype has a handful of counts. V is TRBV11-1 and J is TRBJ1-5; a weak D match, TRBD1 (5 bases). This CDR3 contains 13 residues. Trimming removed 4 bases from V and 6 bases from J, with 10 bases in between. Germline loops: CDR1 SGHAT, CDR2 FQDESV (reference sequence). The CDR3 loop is CASSSRVGQPQHF. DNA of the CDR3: TGTGCCAGCAGCTCCAGGGTTGGTCAGCCCCAGCATTTT.

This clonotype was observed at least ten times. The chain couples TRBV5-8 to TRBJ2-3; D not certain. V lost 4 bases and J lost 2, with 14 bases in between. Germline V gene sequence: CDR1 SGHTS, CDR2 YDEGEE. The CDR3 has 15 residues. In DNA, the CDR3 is TGTGCCAGCAGCCCTTCGGGCTACGACACAGATACGCAGTATTTT. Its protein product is CASSPSGYDTDTQYF.

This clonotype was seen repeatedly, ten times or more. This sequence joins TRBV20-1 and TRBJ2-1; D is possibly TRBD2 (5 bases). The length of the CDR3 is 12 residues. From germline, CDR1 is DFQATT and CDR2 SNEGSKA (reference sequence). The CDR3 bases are TGCAGCTGGGAGCGCTCCTACAATGAGCAGTTCTTC. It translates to CSWERSYNEQFF.

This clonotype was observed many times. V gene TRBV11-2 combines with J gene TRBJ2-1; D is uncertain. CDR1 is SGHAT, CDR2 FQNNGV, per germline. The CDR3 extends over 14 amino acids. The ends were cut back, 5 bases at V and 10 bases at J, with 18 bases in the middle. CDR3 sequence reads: CASSKPPYSWEQFF. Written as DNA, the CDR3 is TGTGCCAGCAGCAAGCCCCCCTACTCGTGGGAGCAGTTCTTC.

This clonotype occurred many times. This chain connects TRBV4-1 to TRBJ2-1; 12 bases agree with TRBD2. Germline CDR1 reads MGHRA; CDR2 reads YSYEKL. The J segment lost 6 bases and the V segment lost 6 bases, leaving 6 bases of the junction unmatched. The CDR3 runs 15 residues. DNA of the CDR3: TGCGCCAGCAGACCGACTAGCGGGAGTCGCAATGAGCAGTTCTTC. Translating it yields CASRPTSGSRNEQFF.

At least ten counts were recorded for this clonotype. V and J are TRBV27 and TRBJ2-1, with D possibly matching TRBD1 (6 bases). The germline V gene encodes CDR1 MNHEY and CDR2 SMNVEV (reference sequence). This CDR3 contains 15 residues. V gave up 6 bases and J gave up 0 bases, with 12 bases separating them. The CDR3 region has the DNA TGTGCCAGCAGACGGGGACAATACTCCTACAATGAGCAGTTCTTC. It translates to CASRRGQYSYNEQFF.

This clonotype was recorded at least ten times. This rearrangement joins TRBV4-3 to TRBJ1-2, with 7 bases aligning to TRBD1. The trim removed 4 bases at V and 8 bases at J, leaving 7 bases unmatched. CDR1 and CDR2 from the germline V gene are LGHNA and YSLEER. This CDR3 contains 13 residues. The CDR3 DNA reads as TGCGCCAGCAGCCCCGACAGGGCATCCGGCTACACCTTC. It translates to CASSPDRASGYTF.

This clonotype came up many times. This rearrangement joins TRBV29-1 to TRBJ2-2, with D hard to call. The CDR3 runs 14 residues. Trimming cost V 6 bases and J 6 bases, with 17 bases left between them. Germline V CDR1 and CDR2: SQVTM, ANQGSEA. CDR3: CSVATVPRAGELFF. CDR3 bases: TGCAGCGTCGCGACGGTTCCGAGAGCCGGGGAGCTGTTTTTT.

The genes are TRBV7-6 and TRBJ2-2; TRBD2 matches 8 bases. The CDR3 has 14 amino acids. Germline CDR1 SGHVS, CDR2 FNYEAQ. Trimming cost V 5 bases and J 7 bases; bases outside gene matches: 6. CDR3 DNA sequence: TGTGCCAGCAGCACAATGCGGGAGGTCGGGGAGCTGTTTTTT. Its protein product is CASSTMREVGELFF.

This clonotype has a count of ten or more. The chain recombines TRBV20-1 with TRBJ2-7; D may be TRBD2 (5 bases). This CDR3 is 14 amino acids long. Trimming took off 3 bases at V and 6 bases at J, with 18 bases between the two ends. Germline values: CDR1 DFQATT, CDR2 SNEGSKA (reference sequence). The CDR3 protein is CSASWRALGSEQYF. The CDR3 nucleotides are TGCAGTGCTAGTTGGCGGGCCCTCGGCTCCGAGCAGTACTTC.

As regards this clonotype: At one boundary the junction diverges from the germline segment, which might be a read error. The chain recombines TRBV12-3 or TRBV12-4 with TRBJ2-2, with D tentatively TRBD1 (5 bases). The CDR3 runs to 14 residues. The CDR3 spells CASTLWGNTAELFF. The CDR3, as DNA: TGTGCCAGCACCTTATGGGGCAACACCGCGGAGCTGTTTTTT.

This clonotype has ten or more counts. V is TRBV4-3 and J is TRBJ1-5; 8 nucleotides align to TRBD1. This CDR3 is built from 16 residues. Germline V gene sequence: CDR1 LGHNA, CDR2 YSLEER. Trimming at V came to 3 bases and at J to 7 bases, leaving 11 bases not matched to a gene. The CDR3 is CASSQRATGVRQPQHF. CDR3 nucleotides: TGCGCCAGCAGCCAGAGAGCGACAGGGGTCAGGCAGCCCCAGCATTTT.

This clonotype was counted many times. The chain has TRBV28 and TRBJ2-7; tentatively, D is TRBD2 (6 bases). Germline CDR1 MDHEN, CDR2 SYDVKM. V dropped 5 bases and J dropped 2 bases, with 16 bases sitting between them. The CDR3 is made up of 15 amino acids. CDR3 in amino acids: CASSPILAPTYEQYF. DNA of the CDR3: TGTGCCAGCAGTCCCATCCTAGCGCCTACCTACGAGCAGTACTTC.

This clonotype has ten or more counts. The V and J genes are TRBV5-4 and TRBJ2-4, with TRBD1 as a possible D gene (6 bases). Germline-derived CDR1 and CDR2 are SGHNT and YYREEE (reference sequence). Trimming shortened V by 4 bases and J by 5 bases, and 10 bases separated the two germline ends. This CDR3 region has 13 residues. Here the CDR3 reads CASSTDRENIQYF. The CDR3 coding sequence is TGTGCCAGCAGCACGGACAGAGAAAACATTCAGTACTTC.

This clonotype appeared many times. The CDR3 DNA follows: TGTGCCAGCAGCTCCCCCGAGCTGCGGCGGGAGACCCAGTACTTC. It yields the protein CASSSPELRRETQYF. The V call is TRBV6-2 or TRBV6-3, the J call TRBJ2-5, with D hard to call. This CDR3 contains 15 residues. CDR1 and CDR2 (germline): MNHEY, SVGEGT. The V gene lost 6 bases and the J gene lost 5 bases, with 19 bases spanning the gap.

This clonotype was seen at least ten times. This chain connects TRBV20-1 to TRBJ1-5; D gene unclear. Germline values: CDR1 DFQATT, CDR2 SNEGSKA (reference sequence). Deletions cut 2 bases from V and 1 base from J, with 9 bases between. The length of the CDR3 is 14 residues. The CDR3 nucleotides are TGCAGTGCTAGACCCCCGTGGAGCAATCAGCCCCAGCATTTT. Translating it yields CSARPPWSNQPQHF.

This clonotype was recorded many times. The CDR3 sequence: CASSPTGGSSFQEQFF. CDR3 bases: TGTGCCAGCAGCCCAACGGGCGGGAGTAGCTTTCAGGAGCAGTTCTTC. The V call is TRBV11-2, the J call TRBJ2-1; TRBD2 agrees at 7 bases. This CDR3 region has 16 residues. V was pared by 5 bases and J by 10 bases, with 17 bases of the junction left unmatched. Germline lookup yields CDR1 SGHAT and CDR2 FQNNGV.

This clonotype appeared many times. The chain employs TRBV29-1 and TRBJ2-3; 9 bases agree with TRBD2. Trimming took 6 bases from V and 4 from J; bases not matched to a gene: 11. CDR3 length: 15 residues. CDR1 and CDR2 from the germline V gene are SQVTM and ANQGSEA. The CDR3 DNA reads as TGCAGCGTCGCGGGAGGGGGATACTGGCCAGATACGCAGTATTTT. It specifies CSVAGGGYWPDTQYF.